Sequencing of this T cell receptor (beta chain) was carried out in a study of T cell responses to AZD1222 COVID-19 vaccine. Findings and caveats of the study: Of spike-specific TCRs, nearly half reportedly target regions left unmutated in variants. Clonal diversity was possibly underestimated, and white British individuals and females predominated among donors. Once two AZD1222 doses were given, Spike-specific TCR breadth and depth went up. Spike as a whole was targeted by vaccine-associated CD4 TCRs, dominant at 160-218 and 743-854.

The method was immunoSEQ multiplex PCR; TCRdb's version includes in-frame clones alone and lacks a portion of them. The sample lists some 110,000 clones, around 83% seen once, with 4.4% in the top ten. Worth noting for this clone: Its specificity is not known.

Germline CDR1 is KGHDR and CDR2 is SFDVKD. The V and J ends lost 3 bases and 2 bases, in that order; junction bases with no gene match: 4. The CDR3 is 16 residues long. Sequenced here: peripheral blood, sampled 28 days after the second AZD1222 dose. The sequence was obtained from an adult who received the AZD1222 COVID-19 vaccine. The chain is built from TRBV24-1 and TRBJ2-5; 11 nucleotides line up with TRBD1. CDR3 amino acids: CATSDRRDRGQETQYF. The CDR3 region has the DNA TGTGCCACCAGTGATCGCCGGGACAGGGGGCAAGAGACCCAGTACTTC.